This entry lists 4 T cell receptor beta chains sequenced from one sample in a study of cytomegalovirus exposure and HLA in healthy donors. The PCR had 60 Vbeta and 13 Jbeta primers. Measured with immunoSEQ multiplex PCR; TCRdb has only the in-frame clones, and not every one. Of roughly 200,000 clones listed, over 70% were seen once; the top ten hold 3% to 4.5%. Sequencing was performed on PBMCs. The receptors were gathered from a woman aged 55-69 years in good health and CMV-seropositive.

CDR3 DNA: TGTGCCAGCAAATTCGGCAGGGGCGGGACTGAAGCTTTCTTT. Encoded protein: CASKFGRGGTEAFF. The rearrangement joins TRBV2 to TRBJ1-1; D is perhaps TRBD1 (6 bases). V lost 7 bases and J lost 5, with 17 bases in between. Germline V gene sequence: CDR1 SNHLY, CDR2 FYNNEI. The CDR3 is made up of 14 amino acids.

This clone was counted between two and nine times. This sequence joins TRBV11-2 and TRBJ1-2, with 9 bases identical to TRBD1. This CDR3 is built from 14 residues. The V segment lost 5 bases and the J segment 2 bases; nucleotides outside the gene matches: 3. Germline V lookup: CDR1 SGHAT, CDR2 FQNNGV. In DNA form, the CDR3 reads TGTGCCAGCAGCCCGGGGACAGGGAACTATGGCTACACCTTC. It is translated as CASSPGTGNYGYTF.

The V gene is TRBV7-9, the J gene TRBJ2-7; 8 nucleotides line up with TRBD1. This CDR3 region has 14 residues. Per germline, CDR1 SEHNR and CDR2 FQNEAQ (reference sequence). With V trimmed by 4 bases and J by 2 bases, 4 bases remained unmatched. The CDR3 region is CASSSRQGTYEQYF. CDR3 sequence (DNA): TGTGCCAGCAGCTCTAGACAGGGGACCTACGAGCAGTACTTC. The entire variable domain, with the rest obtained from reference TRBV7-9 and TRBJ2-7, is as follows: DTGVSQNPRHKITKRGQNVTFRCDPISEHNRLYWYRQTLGQGPEFLTYFQNEAQLEKSRLLSDRFSAERPKGSFSTLEIQRTEQGDSAMYLCASSSRQGTYEQYFGPGTRLTVT.

The chain carries TRBV7-2 and TRBJ1-1, with D hard to call. Deletions cut 4 bases from V and 1 base from J, with 10 bases between. Germline V gene sequence: CDR1 SGHTA, CDR2 FQGNSA. The CDR3 loop spans 14 amino acids. CDR3 amino acids: CASSSSPGNTEAFF. The CDR3 DNA reads as TGTGCCAGCAGCTCTTCCCCAGGGAACACTGAAGCTTTCTTT.